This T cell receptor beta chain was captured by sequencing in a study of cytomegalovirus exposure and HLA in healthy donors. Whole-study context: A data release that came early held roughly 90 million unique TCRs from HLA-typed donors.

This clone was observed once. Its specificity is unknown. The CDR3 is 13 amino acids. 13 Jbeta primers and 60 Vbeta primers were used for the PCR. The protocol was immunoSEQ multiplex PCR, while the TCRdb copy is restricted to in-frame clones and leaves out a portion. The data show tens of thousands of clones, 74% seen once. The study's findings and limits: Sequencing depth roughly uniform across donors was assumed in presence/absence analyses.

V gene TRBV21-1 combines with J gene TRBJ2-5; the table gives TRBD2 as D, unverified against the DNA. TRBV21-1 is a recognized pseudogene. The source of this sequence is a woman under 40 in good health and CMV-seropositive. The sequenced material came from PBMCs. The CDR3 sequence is CASILASQETQYF. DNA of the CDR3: TGTGCCAGCATCCTAGCATCACAAGAGACCCAGTACTTC.